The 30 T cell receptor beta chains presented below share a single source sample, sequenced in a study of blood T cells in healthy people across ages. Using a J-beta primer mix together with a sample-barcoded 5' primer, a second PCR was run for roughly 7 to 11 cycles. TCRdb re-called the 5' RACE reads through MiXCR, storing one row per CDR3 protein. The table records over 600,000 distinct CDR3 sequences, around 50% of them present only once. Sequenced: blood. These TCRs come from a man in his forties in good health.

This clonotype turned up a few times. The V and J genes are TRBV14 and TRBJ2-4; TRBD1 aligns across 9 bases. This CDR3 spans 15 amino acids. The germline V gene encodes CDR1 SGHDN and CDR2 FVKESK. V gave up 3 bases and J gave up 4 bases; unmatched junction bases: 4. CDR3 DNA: TGTGCCAGCAGCCACCGGGGGACAGGGAAAAACATTCAGTACTTC. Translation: CASSHRGTGKNIQYF. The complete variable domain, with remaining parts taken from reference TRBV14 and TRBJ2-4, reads EAGVTQFPSHSVIEKGQTVTLRCDPISGHDNLYWYRRVMGKEIKFLLHFVKESKQDESGMPNNRFLAERTGGTYSTLKVQPAELEDSGVYFCASSHRGTGKNIQYFGAGTRLSVL.

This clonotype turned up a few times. For the CDR3, the DNA is TGTGCCAGTAGTATAGGGGCAGCAAATGAGCAGTTCTTC. As protein: CASSIGAANEQFF. The chain employs TRBV19 and TRBJ2-1; unclear D gene. V was shortened by 1 base and J by 7 bases, with 8 bases between the two germline ends. CDR1 and CDR2 from the germline V gene are LNHDA and SQIVND (reference sequence). This CDR3 is 13 amino acids long. Full variable domain (remainder filled in from reference TRBV19 and TRBJ2-1): DGGITQSPKYLFRKEGQNVTLSCEQNLNHDAMYWYRQDPGQGLRLIYYSQIVNDFQKGDIAEGYSVSREKKESFPLTVTSAQKNPTAFYLCASSIGAANEQFFGPGTRLTVL.

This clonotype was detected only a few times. The DNA of the CDR3 is TGTGCCATCAGTGAACATATCGGGGGTGATCAGCCCCAGCATTTT. It encodes CAISEHIGGDQPQHF. This rearrangement joins TRBV10-3 to TRBJ1-5; tentative D call: TRBD1 (5 bases). Looked up from germline, CDR1 is ENHRY and CDR2 is SYGVKD. Trimming cost V 3 bases and J 5 bases, with 14 bases left between them. The CDR3 covers 15 residues.

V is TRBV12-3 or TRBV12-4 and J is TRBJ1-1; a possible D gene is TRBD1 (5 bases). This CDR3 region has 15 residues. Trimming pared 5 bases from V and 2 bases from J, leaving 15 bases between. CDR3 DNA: TGTGCCAGCAGTAAGGGTTGGGGGGGTAACACTGAAGCTTTCTTT. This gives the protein CASSKGWGGNTEAFF.

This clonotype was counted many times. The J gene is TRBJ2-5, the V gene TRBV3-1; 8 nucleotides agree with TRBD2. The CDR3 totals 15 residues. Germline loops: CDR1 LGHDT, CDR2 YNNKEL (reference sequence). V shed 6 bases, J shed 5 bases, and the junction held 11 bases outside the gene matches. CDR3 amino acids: CASRNLAGGAETQYF. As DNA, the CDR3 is TGTGCCAGCAGGAATCTAGCGGGTGGAGCGGAGACCCAGTACTTC.

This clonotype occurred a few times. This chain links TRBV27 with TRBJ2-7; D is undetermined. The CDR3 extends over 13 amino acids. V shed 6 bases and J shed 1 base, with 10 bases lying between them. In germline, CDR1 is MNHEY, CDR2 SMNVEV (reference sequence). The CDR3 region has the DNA TGTGCCAGCAGCCTCATGATTTCCTACGAGCAGTACTTC. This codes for CASSLMISYEQYF.

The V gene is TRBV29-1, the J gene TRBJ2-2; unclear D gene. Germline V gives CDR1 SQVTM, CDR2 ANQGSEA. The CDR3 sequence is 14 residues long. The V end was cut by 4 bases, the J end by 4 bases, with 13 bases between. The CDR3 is CSVGPPLSTGELFF. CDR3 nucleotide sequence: TGCAGCGTTGGACCCCCGTTGAGCACCGGGGAGCTGTTTTTT.

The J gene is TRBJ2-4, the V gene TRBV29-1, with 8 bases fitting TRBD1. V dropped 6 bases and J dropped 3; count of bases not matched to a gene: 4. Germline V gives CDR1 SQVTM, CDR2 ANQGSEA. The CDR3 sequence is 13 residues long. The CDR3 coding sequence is TGCAGCGTGCAACAGGGGGTCAAAAACATTCAGTACTTC. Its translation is CSVQQGVKNIQYF.

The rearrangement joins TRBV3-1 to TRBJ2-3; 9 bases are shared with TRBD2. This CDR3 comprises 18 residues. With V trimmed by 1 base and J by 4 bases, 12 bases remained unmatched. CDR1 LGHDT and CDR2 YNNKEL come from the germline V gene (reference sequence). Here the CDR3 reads CASSQVSSSGRRSDTQYF. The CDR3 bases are TGTGCCAGCAGCCAAGTATCGTCGAGCGGGAGGAGGTCAGATACGCAGTATTTT.

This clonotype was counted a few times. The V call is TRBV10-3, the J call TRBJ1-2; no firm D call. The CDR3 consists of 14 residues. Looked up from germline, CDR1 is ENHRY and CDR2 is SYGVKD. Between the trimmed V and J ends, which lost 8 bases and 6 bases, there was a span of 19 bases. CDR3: CAISPAGFRDGYTF. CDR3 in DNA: TGTGCCATCTCCCCGGCCGGGTTCCGAGATGGCTACACCTTC.

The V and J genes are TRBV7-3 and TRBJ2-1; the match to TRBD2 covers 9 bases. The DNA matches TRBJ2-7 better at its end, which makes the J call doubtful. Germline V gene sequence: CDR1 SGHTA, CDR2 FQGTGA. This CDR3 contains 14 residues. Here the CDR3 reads CASGISGRNNEQYF. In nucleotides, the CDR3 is TGTGCCAGCGGGATTAGCGGGAGAAACAATGAGCAGTACTTC.

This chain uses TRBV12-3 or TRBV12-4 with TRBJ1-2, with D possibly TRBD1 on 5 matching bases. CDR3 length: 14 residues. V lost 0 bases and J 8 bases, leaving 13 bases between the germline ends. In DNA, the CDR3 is TGTGCCAGCAGTTTAGCGCTGGACACCAGGGGCTACACCTTC. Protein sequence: CASSLALDTRGYTF.

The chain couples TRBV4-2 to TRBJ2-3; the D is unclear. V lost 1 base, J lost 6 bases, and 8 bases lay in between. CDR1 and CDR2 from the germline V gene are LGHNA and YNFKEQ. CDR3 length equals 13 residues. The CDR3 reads CASSQVGVDTQYF. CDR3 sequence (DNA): TGTGCCAGCAGCCAAGTTGGGGTTGATACGCAGTATTTT.

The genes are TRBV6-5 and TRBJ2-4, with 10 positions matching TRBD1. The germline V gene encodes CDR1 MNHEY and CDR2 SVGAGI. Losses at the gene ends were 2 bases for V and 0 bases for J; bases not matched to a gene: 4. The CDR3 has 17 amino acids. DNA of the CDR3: TGTGCCAGCAGTTACGGGGGGACAGGGGTAGCCAAAAACATTCAGTACTTC. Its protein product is CASSYGGTGVAKNIQYF.

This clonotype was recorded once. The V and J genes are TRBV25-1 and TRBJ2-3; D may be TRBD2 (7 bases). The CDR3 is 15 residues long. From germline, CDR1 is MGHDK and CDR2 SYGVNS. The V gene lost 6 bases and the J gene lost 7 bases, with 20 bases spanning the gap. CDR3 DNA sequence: TGTGCCAGCAGAGGGGGGGGAAATCTCAGAAATACGCAGTATTTT. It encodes CASRGGGNLRNTQYF.

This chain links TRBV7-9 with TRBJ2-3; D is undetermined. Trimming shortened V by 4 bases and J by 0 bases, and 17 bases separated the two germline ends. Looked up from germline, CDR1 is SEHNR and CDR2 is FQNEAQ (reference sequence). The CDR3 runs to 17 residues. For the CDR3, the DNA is TGTGCCAGCAGCTCGGCCCGAGATACCGAAAGCACAGATACGCAGTATTTT. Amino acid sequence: CASSSARDTESTDTQYF.

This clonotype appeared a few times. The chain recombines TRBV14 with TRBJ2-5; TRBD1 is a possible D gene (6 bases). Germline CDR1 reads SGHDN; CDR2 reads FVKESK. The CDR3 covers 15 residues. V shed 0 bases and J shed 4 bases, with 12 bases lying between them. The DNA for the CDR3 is TGTGCCAGCAGCCAAGAATGGACAGTCCGAGAGACCCAGTACTTC. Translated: CASSQEWTVRETQYF. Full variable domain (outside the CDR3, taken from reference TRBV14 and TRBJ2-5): EAGVTQFPSHSVIEKGQTVTLRCDPISGHDNLYWYRRVMGKEIKFLLHFVKESKQDESGMPNNRFLAERTGGTYSTLKVQPAELEDSGVYFCASSQEWTVRETQYFGPGTRLLVL.

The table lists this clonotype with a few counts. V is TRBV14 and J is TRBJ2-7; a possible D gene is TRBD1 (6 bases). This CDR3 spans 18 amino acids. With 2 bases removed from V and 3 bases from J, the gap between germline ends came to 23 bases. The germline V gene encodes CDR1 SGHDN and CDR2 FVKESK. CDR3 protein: CASSQTIEQGLGIYEQYF. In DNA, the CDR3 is TGTGCCAGCAGCCAAACAATCGAACAGGGCTTGGGGATCTACGAGCAGTACTTC.

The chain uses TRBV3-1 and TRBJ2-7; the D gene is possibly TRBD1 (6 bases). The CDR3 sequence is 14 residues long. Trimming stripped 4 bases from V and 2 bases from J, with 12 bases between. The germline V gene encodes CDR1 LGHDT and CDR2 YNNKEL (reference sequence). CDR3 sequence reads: CASSRDRFAYEQYF. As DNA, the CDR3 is TGTGCCAGCAGCCGTGACAGGTTCGCCTACGAGCAGTACTTC.

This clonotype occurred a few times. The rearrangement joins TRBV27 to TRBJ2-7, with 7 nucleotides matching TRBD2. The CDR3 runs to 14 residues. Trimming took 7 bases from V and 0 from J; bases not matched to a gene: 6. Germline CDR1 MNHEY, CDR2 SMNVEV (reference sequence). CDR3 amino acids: CASTGGGSSYEQYF. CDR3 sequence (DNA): TGTGCCAGCACGGGCGGGGGAAGCTCCTACGAGCAGTACTTC.

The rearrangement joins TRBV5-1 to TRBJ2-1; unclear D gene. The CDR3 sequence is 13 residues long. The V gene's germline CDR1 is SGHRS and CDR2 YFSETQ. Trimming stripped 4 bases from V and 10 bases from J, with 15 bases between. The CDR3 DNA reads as TGCGCCAGCAGCATCCTCTTAGGTTCCGAGCAGTTCTTC. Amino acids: CASSILLGSEQFF.

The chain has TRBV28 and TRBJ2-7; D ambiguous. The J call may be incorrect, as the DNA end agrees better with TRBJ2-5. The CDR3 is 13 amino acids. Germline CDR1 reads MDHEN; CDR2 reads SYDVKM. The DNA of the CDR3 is TGTGCCAGCAGTTTAGCCGGTATCGAGACCCAGTACTTC. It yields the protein CASSLAGIETQYF.

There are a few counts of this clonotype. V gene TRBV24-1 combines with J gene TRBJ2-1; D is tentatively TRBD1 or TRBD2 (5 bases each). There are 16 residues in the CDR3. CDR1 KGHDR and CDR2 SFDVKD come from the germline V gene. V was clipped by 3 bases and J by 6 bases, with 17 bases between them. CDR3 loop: CATSDQGDESTNEQFF. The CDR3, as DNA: TGTGCCACCAGTGATCAAGGGGACGAGTCAACCAATGAGCAGTTCTTC.

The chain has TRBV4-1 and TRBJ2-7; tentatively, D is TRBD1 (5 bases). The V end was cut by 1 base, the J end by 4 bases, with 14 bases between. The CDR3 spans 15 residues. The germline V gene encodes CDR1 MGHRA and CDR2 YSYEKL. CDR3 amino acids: CASSQGGASPYEQYF. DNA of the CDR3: TGCGCCAGCAGCCAAGGGGGCGCCTCCCCTTACGAGCAGTACTTC.

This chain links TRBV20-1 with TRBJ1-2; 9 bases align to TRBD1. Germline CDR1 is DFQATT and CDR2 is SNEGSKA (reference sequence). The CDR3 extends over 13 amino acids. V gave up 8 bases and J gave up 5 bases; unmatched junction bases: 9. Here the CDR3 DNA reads TGCAGTTCGCGGACAGGGGACCGGTATGGCTACACCTTC. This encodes CSSRTGDRYGYTF.

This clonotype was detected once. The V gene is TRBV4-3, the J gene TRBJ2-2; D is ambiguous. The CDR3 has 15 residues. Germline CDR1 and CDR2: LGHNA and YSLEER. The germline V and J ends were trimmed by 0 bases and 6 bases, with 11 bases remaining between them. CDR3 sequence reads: CASSQDSSGAGELFF. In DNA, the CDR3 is TGCGCCAGCAGCCAAGATTCTAGTGGGGCCGGGGAGCTGTTTTTT.

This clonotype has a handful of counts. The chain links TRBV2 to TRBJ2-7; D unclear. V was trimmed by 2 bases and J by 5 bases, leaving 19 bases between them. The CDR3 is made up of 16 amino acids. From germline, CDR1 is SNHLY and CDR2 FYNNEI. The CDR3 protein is CASSEPYWDKMHEQYF. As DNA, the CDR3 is TGTGCCAGCAGTGAACCTTATTGGGATAAGATGCACGAGCAGTACTTC.

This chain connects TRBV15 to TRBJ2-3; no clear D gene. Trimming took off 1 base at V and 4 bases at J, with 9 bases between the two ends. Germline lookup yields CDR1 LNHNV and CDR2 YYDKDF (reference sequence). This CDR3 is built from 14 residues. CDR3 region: CATSRVGRADTQYF. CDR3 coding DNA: TGTGCCACCAGCAGAGTCGGTCGCGCAGATACGCAGTATTTT.

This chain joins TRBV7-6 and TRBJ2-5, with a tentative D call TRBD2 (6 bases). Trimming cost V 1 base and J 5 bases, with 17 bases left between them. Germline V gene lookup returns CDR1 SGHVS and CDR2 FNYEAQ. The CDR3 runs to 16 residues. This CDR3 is CASSLGGGVAGETQYF. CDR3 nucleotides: TGTGCCAGCAGCTTAGGCGGCGGGGTAGCCGGGGAGACCCAGTACTTC.

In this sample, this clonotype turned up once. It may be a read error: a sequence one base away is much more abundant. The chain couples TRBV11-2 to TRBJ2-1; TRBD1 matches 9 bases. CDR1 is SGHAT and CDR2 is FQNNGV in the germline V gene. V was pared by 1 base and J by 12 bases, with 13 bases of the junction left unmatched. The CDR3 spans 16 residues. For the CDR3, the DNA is TGTGCCAGCAGCTTAGGGTTGGGGACAGGGCCTTGCGTGCAGTTCTTC. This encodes CASSLGLGTGPCVQFF.